This T cell receptor (beta chain) was obtained from a study of cytomegalovirus exposure and HLA in healthy donors. PCR involved 60 Vbeta and 13 Jbeta primers. Sequencing used immunoSEQ multiplex PCR; TCRdb keeps in-frame clones, though not all of them. The repertoire consists of about 120,000 clones, with approximately 65% occurring once and the leading ten covering more than 1.5%. Source material: PBMCs. This receptor was obtained from a man aged 18 to 29 in good health and CMV-seronegative.

The CDR3 loop is CASTQTGGGNTIYF. CDR3 bases: TGTGCCAGCACCCAGACAGGAGGTGGAAACACCATATATTTT. The chain uses TRBV7-2 and TRBJ1-3; maybe TRBD1 (6 bases). The CDR3 covers 14 residues. The germline gives CDR1 SGHTA, CDR2 FQGNSA. The V gene lost 7 bases and the J gene lost 3 bases, with 13 bases spanning the gap.